This T cell receptor (beta chain) was captured in a study of metastatic and nonmetastatic thyroid tumors. Study-level information: Malignant thyroid and benign thyroid patients provided blood and tumor or nodule tissue whose repertoires were compared.

Findings and caveats of the study: It was reported that TCR beta diversity was significantly higher in malignant thyroid tumors than benign nodules, in blood and tumor.

Germline V gives CDR1 LGHDT, CDR2 YNNKEL (reference sequence). The CDR3 consists of 16 residues. The ends lost 2 bases at V and 7 bases at J; junction bases unmatched: 14. Original methodology: A distant-metastasis classifier for papillary thyroid cancer was built using CDR3 differences across clinicopathological groups. TCRdb re-analyzed the PCR reads through MiXCR. It is TCRdb's table, rather than the study itself, that gives the V and J calls and clone size. The repertoire includes roughly 33,000 clones, approximately 15% of them detected once, and under 7% sits in the top ten. Among the patients, none had received any treatment before thyroid surgery. This clone has ten or more counts. What it recognizes is unknown.

The specimen was blood. This clonotype was obtained from a female donor with papillary thyroid cancer or a benign thyroid nodule (not recorded which). Some clones in this sample may be carry-over from other donors' samples. The chain has TRBV3-1 and TRBJ2-7; 7 positions agree with TRBD2. CDR3 sequence reads: CASSQRRGGSRGEQYF. The CDR3, as DNA: TGTGCCAGCAGCCAACGAAGGGGCGGGAGCCGTGGAGAGCAGTACTTC.